A single sample is the source of the 2 T cell receptor beta chains below, sequenced in a study of T cells after yellow fever vaccination. TCRdb passed the 5' RACE reads through MiXCR, listing each CDR3 protein once. Of 450,000 to 600,000 distinct CDR3 sequences listed, about 17% are singletons. The source was PBMCs, collected about 5 days after the first yellow fever vaccination. These receptors came from a man aged 18 to 35 who received the YFV17D yellow fever vaccine.

The genes are TRBV7-8 and TRBJ1-2; no clear D. In germline, CDR1 is SGHVS, CDR2 FQNEAQ. CDR3 length: 14 residues. Trimming removed 1 base at V and 7 bases at J, with 13 bases between. The CDR3, as DNA: TGTGCCAGCAGCTTAGAAGGTGTGGCTTCTGGCTACACCTTC. Protein: CASSLEGVASGYTF.

This chain uses TRBV6-1 with TRBJ2-5; 11 nucleotides line up with TRBD1. The CDR3 is made up of 14 amino acids. The J segment lost 5 bases and the V segment lost 8 bases, leaving 7 bases of the junction unmatched. CDR1 MNHNS and CDR2 SASEGT come from the germline V gene. CDR3 DNA: TGTGCCAGCCTTCCGGACAGGGGGCAGGAGACCCAGTACTTC. Encoded protein: CASLPDRGQETQYF.